This TCR beta chain was identified in a study of blood T cell repertoires in COVID-19. The assay was immunoSEQ multiplex PCR, and TCRdb's table has in-frame clones only and misses some. The sample has about 44,000 clones; under 90% are singletons. With 7 bases removed from V and 7 bases from J, the gap between germline ends came to 23 bases. The CDR3 totals 15 residues. Germline V gene lookup returns CDR1 MGHDK and CDR2 SYGVNS. The receptor was isolated from a woman aged 70-85 years with acute or convalescent COVID-19. Sequenced sample: peripheral blood. The chain combines TRBV25-1 with TRBJ2-7; the D gene is possibly TRBD1 (6 bases). CDR3 amino acids: CASTSTGMRSGEQYF. The CDR3 DNA is TGTGCCAGCACCTCCACAGGGATGCGCTCGGGAGAGCAGTACTTC.